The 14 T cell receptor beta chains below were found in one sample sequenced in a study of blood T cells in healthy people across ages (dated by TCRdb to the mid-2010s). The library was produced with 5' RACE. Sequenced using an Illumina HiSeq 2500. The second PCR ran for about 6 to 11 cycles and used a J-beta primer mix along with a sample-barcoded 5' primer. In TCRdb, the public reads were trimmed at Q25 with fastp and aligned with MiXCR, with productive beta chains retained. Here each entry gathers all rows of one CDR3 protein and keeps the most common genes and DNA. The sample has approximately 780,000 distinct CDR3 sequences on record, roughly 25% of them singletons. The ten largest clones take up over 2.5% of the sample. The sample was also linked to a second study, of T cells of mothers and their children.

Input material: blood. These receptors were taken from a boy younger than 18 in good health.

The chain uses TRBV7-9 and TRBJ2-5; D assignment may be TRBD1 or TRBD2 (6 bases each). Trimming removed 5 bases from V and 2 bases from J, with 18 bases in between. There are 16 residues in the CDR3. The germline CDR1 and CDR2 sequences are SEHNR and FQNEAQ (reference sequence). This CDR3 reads CASSPREGGSQETQYF. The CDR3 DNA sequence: TGTGCCAGCAGCCCCCGAGAGGGGGGATCTCAAGAGACCCAGTACTTC. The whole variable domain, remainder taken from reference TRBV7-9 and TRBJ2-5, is DTGVSQNPRHKITKRGQNVTFRCDPISEHNRLYWYRQTLGQGPEFLTYFQNEAQLEKSRLLSDRFSAERPKGSFSTLEIQRTEQGDSAMYLCASSPREGGSQETQYFGPGTRLLVL.

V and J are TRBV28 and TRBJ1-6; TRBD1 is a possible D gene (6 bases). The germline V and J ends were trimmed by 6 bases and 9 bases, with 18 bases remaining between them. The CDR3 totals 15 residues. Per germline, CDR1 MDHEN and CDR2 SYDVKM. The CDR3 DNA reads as TGTGCCAGCAGCCTCTCCAGGGGCATGGGTTCACCCCTCCACTTT. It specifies CASSLSRGMGSPLHF.

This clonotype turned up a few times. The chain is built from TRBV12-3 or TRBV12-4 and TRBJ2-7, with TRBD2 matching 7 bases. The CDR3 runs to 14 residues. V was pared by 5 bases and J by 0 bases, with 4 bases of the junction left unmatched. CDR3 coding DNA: TGTGCCAGCAGTCATAGCGGGTTCTCCTACGAGCAGTACTTC. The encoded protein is CASSHSGFSYEQYF.

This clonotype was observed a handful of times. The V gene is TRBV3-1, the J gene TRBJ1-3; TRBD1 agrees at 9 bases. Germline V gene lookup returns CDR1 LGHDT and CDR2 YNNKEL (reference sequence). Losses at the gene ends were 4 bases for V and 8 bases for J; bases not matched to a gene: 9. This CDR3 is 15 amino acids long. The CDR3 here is CASSPTWDREDTIYF. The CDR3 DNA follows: TGTGCCAGCAGCCCAACGTGGGACAGGGAAGACACCATATATTTT.

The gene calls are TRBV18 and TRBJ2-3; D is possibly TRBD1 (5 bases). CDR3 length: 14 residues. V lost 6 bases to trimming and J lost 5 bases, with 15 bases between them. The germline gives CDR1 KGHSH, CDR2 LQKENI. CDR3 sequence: CASSPGRVIDTQYF. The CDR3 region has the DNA TGTGCCAGCTCCCCCGGCAGGGTCATAGATACGCAGTATTTT.

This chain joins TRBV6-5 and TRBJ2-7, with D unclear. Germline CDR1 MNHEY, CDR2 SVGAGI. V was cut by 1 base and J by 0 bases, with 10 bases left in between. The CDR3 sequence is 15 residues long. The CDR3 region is CASSYLLGSSYEQYF. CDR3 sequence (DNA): TGTGCCAGCAGTTACTTGCTAGGGTCCTCCTACGAGCAGTACTTC.

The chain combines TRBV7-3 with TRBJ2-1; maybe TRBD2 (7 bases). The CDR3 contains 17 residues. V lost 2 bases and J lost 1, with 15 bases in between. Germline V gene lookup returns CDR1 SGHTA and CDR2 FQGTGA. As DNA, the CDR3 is TGTGCCAGCAGCTTAGGAGGGCGGGGGACATCCTACAATGAGCAGTTCTTC. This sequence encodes CASSLGGRGTSYNEQFF.

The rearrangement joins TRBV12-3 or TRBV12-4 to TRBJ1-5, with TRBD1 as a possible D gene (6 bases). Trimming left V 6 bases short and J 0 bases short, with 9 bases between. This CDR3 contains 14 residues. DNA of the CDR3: TGTGCCAGCAGATCACAGGGTAGCAATCAGCCCCAGCATTTT. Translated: CASRSQGSNQPQHF.

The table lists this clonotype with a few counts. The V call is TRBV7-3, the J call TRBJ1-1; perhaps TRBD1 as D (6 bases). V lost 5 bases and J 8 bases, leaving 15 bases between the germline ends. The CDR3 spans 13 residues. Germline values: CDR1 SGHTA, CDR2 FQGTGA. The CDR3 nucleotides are TGTGCCAGCAGCCCCAAGGGGGGACCCGAAGCTTTCTTT. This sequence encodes CASSPKGGPEAFF.

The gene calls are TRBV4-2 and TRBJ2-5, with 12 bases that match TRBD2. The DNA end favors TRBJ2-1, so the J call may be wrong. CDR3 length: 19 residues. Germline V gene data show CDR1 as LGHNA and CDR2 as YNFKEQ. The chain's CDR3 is CASSQDPGLAGTKRDEQFF. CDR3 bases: TGTGCCAGCAGCCAAGATCCTGGACTAGCGGGGACAAAGCGAGATGAGCAGTTCTTC.

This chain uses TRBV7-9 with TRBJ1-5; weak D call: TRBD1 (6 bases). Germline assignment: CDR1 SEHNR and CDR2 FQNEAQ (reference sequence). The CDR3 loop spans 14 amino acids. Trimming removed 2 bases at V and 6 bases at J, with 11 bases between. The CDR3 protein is CASSLSGGIQPQHF. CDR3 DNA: TGTGCCAGCAGCTTATCGGGGGGCATTCAGCCCCAGCATTTT.

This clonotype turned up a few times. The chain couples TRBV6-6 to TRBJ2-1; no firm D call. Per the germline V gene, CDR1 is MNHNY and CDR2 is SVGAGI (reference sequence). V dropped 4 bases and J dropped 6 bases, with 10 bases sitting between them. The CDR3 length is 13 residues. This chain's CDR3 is CASSWLTRNEQFF. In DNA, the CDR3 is TGTGCCAGCAGTTGGCTTACTCGCAATGAGCAGTTCTTC.

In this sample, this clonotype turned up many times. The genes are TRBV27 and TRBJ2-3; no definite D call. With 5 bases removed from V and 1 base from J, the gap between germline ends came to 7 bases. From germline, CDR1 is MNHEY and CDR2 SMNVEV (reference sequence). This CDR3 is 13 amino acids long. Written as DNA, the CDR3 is TGTGCCAGCAGTCCACTCGGCACAGATACGCAGTATTTT. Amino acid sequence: CASSPLGTDTQYF.

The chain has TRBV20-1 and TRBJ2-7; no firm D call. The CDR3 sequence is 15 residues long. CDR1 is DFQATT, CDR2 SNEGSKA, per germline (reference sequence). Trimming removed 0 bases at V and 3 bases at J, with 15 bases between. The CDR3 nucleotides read TGCAGTGCTAGAGATCGGGCGGACGCATTCTACGAGCAGTACTTC. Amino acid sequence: CSARDRADAFYEQYF.